This TCR beta chain was retrieved from a study of CD8 T cells in ankylosing spondylitis. Each CDR3 protein is one row after TCRdb ran MiXCR on the 5' RACE reads. Of about 150,000 distinct CDR3 sequences in the sample, over 10% were seen once. This CDR3 is built from 14 residues. The germline V and J ends were trimmed by 3 bases and 9 bases, with 12 bases remaining between them. The germline V gene has CDR1 LNHDA and CDR2 SQIVND (reference sequence). This clonotype was observed a handful of times. The specimen was blood, either unsorted or a sorted T cell fraction (not recorded which). This sequence was found in a female donor with ankylosing spondylitis or in good health (not recorded which). The V and J genes are TRBV19 and TRBJ1-6; D remains ambiguous. CDR3 sequence (DNA): TGTGCCAGTAGTATCGCCGGGGAAAGTTCACCCCTCCACTTT. Its translation is CASSIAGESSPLHF.